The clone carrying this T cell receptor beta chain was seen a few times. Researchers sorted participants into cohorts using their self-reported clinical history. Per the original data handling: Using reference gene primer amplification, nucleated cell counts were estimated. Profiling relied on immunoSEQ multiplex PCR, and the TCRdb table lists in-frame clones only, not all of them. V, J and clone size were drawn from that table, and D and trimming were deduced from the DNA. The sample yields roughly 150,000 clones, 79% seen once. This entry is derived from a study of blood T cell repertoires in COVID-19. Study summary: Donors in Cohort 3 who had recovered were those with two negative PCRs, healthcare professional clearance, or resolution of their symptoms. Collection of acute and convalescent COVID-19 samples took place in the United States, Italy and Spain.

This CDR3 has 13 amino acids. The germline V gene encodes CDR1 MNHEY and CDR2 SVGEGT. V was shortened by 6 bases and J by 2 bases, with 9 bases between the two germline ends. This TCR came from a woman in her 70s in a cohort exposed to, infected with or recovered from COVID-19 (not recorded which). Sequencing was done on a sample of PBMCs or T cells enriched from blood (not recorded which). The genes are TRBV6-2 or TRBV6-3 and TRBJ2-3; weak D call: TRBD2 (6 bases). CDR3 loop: CASSQDYTDTQYF. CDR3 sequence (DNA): TGTGCCAGCAGCCAGGACTACACAGATACGCAGTATTTT.